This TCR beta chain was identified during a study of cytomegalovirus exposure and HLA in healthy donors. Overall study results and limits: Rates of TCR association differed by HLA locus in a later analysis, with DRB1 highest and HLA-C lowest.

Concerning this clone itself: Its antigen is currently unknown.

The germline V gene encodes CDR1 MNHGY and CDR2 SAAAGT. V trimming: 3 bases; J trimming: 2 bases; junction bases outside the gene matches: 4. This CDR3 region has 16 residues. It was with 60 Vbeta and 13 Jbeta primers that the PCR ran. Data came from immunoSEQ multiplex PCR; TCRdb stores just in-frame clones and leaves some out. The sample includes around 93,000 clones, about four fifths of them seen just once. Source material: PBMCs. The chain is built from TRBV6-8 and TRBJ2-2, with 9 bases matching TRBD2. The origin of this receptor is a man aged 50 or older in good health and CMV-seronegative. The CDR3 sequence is CASSYKREANTGELFF. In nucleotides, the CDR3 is TGTGCCAGCAGTTATAAGCGGGAGGCCAACACCGGGGAGCTGTTTTTT.